Sequencing of this T cell receptor beta chain was carried out in a study of cytomegalovirus exposure and HLA in healthy donors. About this clone itself: Its cognate antigen is unknown.

Between the trimmed V and J ends, which lost 0 bases and 1 base, there was a span of 4 bases. Germline V CDR1 and CDR2: SGHRS, YFSETQ. CDR3 length: 13 residues. PCR primers comprised 60 Vbeta and 13 Jbeta primers. Sequencing was performed with immunoSEQ multiplex PCR; in TCRdb, only in-frame clones are kept and a portion is missing. The table shows approximately 140,000 clones, with around 77% occurring only once. Broader study findings: Later work found that TCR association rates differed between HLA loci; DRB1 had the most and HLA-C the fewest.

This sequence was found in a woman aged 60 to 75 in good health and CMV-seronegative. Sequenced input: PBMCs. The V gene is TRBV5-1, the J gene TRBJ1-2, with D unclear. The CDR3 nucleotides read TGCGCCAGCAGCTTGGCAGATAACTATGGCTACACCTTC. Encoded protein: CASSLADNYGYTF.